A single count supports the clone carrying this T cell receptor beta chain. The data were taken from a study of CD8+ T cells in alopecia areata. It was cDNA, reverse transcribed from extracted RNA, that served as the sequencing template. The repertoire was sequenced with immunoSEQ multiplex PCR; TCRdb's copy has only in-frame clones and lacks some. Among 200,000 to 250,000 clones, about 61% were seen once, and the ten largest hold around 5.1%. This CDR3 contains 16 residues. The germline V gene has CDR1 SGHVS and CDR2 FNYEAQ. V lost 7 bases and J lost 1; bases outside the gene matches: 7. The source is a human donor in good health. The chain employs TRBV7-6 and TRBJ2-1, with 10 bases matching TRBD1. The sequenced sample was CD8+ T cells sorted from blood. CDR3 protein: CASTPRTGGSYNEQFF. The CDR3 coding sequence is TGTGCCAGCACCCCTAGGACAGGGGGTTCCTACAATGAGCAGTTCTTC. Using reference TRBV7-6 and TRBJ2-1 for the parts outside the CDR3, the full variable domain is GAGVSQSPRYKVTKRGQDVALRCDPISGHVSLYWYRQALGQGPEFLTYFNYEAQQDKSGLPNDRFSAERPEGSISTLTIQRTEQRDSAMYRCASTPRTGGSYNEQFFGPGTRLTVL.